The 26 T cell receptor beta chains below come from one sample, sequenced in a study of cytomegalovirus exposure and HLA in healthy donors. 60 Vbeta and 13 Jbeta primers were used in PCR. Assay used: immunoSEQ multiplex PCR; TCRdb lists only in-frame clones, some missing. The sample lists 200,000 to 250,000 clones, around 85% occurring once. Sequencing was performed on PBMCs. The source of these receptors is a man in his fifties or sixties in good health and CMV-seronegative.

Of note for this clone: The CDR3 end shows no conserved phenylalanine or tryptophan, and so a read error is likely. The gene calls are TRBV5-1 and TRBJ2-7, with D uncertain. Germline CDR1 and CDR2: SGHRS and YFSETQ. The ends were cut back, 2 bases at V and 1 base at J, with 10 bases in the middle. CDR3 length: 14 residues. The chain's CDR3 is CASSFRTDSYEQYL. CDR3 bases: TGCGCCAGCAGCTTTCGCACAGATTCCTACGAGCAGTACCTC.

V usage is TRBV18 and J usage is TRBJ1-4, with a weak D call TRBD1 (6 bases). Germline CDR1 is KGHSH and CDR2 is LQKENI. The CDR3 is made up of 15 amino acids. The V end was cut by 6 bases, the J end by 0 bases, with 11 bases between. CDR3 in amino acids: CASSQGRTTNEKLFF. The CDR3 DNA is TGTGCCAGCTCGCAGGGGCGAACAACTAATGAAAAACTGTTTTTT.

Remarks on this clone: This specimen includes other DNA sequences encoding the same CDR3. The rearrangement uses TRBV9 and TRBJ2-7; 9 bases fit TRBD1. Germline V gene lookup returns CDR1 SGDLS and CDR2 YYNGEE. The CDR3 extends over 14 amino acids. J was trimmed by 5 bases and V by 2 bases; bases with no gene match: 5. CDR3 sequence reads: CASSVGDRVHEQYF. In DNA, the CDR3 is TGTGCCAGCAGCGTTGGGGACAGGGTCCACGAGCAGTACTTC.

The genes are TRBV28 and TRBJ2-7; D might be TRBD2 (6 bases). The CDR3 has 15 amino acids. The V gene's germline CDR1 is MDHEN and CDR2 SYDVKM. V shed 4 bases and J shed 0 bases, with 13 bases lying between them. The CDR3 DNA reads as TGTGCCAGCAGTTCAACCACCGGGGGCTCCTACGAGCAGTACTTC. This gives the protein CASSSTTGGSYEQYF.

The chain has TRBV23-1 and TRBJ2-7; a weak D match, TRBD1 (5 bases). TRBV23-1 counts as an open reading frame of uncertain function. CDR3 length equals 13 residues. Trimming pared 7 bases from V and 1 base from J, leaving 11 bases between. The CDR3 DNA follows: TGCGCCAGCAACCAAACAGGTTCCTACGAGCAGTACTTC. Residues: CASNQTGSYEQYF.

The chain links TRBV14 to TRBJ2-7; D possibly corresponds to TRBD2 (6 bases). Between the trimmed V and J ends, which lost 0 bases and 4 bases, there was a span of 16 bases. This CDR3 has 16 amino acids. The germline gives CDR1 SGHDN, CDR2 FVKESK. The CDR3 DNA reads TGTGCCAGCAGCCAAGAGGCAGGACTACCTCCTTACGAGCAGTACTTC. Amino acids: CASSQEAGLPPYEQYF.

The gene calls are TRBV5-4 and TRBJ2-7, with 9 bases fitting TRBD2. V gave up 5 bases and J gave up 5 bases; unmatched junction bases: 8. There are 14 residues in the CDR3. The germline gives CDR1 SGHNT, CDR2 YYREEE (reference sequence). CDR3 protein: CASSPGLARHEQYF. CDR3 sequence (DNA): TGTGCCAGCAGTCCCGGACTAGCGCGACACGAGCAGTACTTC.

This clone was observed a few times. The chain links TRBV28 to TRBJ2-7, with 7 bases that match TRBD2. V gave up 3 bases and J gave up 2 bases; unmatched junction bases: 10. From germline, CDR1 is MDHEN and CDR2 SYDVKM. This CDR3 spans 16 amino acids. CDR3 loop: CASSFPVFSGAYEQYF. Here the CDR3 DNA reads TGTGCCAGCAGTTTTCCTGTTTTCAGCGGGGCCTACGAGCAGTACTTC.

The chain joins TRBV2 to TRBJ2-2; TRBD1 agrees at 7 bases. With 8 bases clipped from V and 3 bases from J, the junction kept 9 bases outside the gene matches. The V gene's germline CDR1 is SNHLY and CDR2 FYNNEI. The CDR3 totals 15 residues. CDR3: CASQKGTGDTGELFF. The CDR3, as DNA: TGTGCCAGCCAAAAGGGAACAGGGGACACCGGGGAGCTGTTTTTT.

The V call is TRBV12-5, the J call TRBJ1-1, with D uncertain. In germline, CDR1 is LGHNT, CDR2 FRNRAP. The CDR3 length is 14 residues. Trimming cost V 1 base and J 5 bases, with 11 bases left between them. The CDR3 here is CASGLGTGPTEAFF. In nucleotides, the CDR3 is TGTGCTAGTGGTTTGGGGACTGGGCCAACTGAAGCTTTCTTT. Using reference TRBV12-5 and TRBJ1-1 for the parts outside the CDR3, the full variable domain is DARVTQTPRHKVTEMGQEVTMRCQPILGHNTVFWYRQTMMQGLELLAYFRNRAPLDDSGMPKDRFSAEMPDATLATLKIQPSEPRDSAVYFCASGLGTGPTEAFFGQGTRLTVV.

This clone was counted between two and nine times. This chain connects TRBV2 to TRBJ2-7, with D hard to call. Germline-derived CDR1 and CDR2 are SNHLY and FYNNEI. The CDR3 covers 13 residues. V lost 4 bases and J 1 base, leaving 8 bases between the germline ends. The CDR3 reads CASSGGNSYEQYF. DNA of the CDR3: TGTGCCAGCAGTGGTGGCAATTCCTACGAGCAGTACTTC.

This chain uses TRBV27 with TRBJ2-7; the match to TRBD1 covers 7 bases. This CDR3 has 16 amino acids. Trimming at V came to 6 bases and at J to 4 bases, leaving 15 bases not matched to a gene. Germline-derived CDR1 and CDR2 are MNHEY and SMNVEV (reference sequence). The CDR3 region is CASRQGFNPAEYEQYF. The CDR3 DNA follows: TGTGCCAGCAGACAGGGGTTCAACCCAGCCGAGTACGAGCAGTACTTC.

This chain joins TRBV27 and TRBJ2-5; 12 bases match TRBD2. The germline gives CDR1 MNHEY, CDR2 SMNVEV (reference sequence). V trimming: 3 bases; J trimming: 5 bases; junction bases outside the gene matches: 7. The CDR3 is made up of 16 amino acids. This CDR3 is CASSFRLAGAVETQYF. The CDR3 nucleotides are TGTGCCAGCAGTTTCCGACTAGCGGGAGCTGTTGAGACCCAGTACTTC.

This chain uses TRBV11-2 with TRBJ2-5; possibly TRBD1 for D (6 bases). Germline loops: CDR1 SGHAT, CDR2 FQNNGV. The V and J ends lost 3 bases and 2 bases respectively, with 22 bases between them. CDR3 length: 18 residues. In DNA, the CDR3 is TGTGCCAGCAGCTTTAGCCAGTGGGGGCCAGGGAATCAAGAGACCCAGTACTTC. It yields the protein CASSFSQWGPGNQETQYF. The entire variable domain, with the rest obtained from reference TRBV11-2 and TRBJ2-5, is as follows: EAGVAQSPRYKIIEKRQSVAFWCNPISGHATLYWYQQILGQGPKLLIQFQNNGVVDDSQLPKDRFSAERLKGVDSTLKIQPAKLEDSAVYLCASSFSQWGPGNQETQYFGPGTRLLVL.

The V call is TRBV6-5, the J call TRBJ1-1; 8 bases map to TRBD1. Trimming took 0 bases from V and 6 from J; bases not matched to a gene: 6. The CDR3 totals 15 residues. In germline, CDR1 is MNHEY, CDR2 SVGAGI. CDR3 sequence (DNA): TGTGCCAGCAGTTACTCTGGACAGGGCTGGTCTGAAGCTTTCTTT. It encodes CASSYSGQGWSEAFF.

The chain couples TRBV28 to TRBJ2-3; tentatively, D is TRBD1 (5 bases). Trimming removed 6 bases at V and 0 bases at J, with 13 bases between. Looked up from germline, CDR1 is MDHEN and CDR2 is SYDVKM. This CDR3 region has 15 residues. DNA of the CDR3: TGTGCCAGCAGCCTAACCCAGGGAAGCACAGATACGCAGTATTTT. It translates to CASSLTQGSTDTQYF.

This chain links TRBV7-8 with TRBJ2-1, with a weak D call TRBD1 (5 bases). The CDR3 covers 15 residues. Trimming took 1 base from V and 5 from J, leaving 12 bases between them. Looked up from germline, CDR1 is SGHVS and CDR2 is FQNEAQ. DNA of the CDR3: TGTGCCAGCAGCTTAGAGGGGTCTCGCCACAATGAGCAGTTCTTC. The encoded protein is CASSLEGSRHNEQFF.

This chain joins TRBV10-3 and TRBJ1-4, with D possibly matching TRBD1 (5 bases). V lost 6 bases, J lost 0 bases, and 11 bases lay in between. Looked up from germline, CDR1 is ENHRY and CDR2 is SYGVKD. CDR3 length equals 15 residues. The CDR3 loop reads CAISADSTTNEKLFF. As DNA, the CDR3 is TGTGCCATCAGCGCCGACAGTACAACTAATGAAAAACTGTTTTTT.

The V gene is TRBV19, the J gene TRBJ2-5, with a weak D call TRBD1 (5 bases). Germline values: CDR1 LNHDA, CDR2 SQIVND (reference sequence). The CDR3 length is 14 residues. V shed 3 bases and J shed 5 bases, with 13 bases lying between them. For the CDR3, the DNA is TGTGCCAGTAGTATGGGCCTAGGGGTCGAGACCCAGTACTTC. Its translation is CASSMGLGVETQYF.

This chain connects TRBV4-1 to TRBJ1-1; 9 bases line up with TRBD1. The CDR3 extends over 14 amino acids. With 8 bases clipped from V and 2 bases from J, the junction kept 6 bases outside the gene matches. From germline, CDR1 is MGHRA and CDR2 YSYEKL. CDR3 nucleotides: TGCGCCAGCGGCCCGGGACAGGGAAACACTGAAGCTTTCTTT. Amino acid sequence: CASGPGQGNTEAFF.

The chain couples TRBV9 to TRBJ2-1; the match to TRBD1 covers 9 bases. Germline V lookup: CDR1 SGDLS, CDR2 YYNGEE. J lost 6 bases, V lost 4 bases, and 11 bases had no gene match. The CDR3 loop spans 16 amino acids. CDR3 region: CASSPQTGGWINEQFF. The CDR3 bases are TGTGCCAGCAGCCCTCAGACAGGGGGTTGGATCAATGAGCAGTTCTTC.

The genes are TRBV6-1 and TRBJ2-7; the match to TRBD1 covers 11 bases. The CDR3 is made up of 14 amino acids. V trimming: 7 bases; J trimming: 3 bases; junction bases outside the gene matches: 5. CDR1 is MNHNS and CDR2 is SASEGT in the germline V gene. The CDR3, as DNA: TGTGCCAGCACCACCGGGACAGGGGGCTACGAGCAGTACTTC. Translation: CASTTGTGGYEQYF.

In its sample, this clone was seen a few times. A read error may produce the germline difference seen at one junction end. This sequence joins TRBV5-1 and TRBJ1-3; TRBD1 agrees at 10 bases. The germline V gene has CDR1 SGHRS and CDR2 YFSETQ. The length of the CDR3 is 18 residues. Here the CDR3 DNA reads TGCGCCAGCAGCTCAACCGGGACAGGGGTGAGCTCTGCAAACACCATATATTTT. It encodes CASSSTGTGVSSANTIYF.

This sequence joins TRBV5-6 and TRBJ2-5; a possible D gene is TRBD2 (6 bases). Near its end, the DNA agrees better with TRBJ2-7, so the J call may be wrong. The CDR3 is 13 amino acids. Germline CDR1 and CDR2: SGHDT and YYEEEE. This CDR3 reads CASSPGGAYEQYF. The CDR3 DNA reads TGTGCCAGCAGCCCTGGCGGGGCCTACGAGCAGTACTTC.

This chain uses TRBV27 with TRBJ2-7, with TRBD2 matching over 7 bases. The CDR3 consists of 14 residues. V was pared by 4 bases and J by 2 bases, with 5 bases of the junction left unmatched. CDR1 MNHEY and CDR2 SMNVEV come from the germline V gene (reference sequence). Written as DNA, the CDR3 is TGTGCCAGCAGTTATGGGGGGGGACCCTACGAGCAGTACTTC. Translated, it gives CASSYGGGPYEQYF.

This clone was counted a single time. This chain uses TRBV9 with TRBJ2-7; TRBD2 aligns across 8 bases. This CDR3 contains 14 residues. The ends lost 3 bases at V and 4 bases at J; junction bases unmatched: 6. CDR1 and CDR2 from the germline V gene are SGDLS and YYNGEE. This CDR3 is CASSGGLAGYEQYF. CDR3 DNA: TGTGCCAGCAGCGGGGGCCTAGCGGGTTACGAGCAGTACTTC. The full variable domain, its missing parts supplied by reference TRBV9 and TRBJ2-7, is DSGVTQTPKHLITATGQRVTLRCSPRSGDLSVYWYQQSLDQGLQFLIQYYNGEERAKGNILERFSAQQFPDLHSELNLSSLELGDSALYFCASSGGLAGYEQYFGPGTRLTVT.